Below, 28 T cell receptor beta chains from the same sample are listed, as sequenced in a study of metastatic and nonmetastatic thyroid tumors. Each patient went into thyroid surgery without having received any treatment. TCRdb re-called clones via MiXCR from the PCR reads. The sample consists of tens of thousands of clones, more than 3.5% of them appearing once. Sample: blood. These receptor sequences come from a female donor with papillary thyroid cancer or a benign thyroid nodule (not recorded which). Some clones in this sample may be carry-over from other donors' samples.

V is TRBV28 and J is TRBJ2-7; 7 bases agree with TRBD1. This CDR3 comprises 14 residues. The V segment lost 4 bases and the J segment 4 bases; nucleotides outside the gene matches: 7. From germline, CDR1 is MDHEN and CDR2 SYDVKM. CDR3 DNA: TGTGCCAGCAGTTCAAGACAGGGCTGGTACGAGCAGTACTTC. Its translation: CASSSRQGWYEQYF.

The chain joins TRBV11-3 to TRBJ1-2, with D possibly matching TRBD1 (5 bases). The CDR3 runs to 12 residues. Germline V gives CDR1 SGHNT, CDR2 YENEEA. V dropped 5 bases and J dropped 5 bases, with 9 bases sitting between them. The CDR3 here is CASSPEGYGYTF. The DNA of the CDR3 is TGTGCCAGCAGCCCGGAGGGGTATGGCTACACCTTC.

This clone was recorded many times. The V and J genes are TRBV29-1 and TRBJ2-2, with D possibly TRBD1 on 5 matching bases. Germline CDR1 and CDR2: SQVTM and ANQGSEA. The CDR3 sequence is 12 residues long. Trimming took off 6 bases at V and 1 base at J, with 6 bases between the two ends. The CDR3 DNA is TGCAGCGTGCAGGGGAACACCGGGGAGCTGTTTTTT. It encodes CSVQGNTGELFF.

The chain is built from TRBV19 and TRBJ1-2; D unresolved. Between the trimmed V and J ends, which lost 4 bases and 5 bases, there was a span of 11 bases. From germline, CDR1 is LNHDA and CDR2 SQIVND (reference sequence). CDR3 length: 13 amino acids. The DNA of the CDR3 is TGTGCCAGTAGTACCGGGAGAAAGTATGGCTACACCTTC. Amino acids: CASSTGRKYGYTF.

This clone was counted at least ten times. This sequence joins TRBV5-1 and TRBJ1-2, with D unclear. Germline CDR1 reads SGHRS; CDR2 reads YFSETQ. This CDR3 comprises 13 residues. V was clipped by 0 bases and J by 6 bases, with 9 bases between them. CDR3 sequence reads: CASSLDRRDGYTF. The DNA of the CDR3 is TGCGCCAGCAGCTTGGATCGGCGAGATGGCTACACCTTC. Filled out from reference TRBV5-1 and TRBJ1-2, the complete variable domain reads KAGVTQTPRYLIKTRGQQVTLSCSPISGHRSVSWYQQTPGQGLQFLFEYFSETQRNKGNFPGRFSGRQFSNSRSEMNVSTLELGDSALYLCASSLDRRDGYTFGSGTRLTVV.

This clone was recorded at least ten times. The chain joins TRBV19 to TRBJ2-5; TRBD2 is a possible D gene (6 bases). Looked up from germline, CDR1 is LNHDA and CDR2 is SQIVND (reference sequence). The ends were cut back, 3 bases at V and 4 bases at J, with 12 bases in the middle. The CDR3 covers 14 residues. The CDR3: CASSMAPGGETQYF. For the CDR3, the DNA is TGTGCCAGTAGTATGGCCCCCGGGGGAGAGACCCAGTACTTC.

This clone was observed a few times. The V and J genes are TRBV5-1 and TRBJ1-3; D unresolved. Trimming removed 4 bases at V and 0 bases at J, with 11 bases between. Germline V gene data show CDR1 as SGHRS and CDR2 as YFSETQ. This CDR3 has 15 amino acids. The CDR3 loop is CASSVSPASGNTIYF. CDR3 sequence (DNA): TGCGCCAGCAGCGTCTCTCCCGCCTCTGGAAACACCATATATTTT.

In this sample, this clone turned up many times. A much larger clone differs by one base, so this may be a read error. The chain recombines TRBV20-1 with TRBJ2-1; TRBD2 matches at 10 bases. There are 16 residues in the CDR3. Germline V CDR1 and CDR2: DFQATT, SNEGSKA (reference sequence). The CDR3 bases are TGCAGTGCTAGATCCCGACTAGCGGGCTCCTACAATGGGCAGTTCTTC. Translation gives CSARSRLAGSYNGQFF.

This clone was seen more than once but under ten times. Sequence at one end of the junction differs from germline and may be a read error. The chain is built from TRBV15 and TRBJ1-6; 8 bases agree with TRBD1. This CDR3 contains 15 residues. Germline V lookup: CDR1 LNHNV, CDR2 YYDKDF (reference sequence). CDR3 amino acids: CATSRETGGDSPPHF. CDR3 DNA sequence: TGTGCCACAAGCAGGGAAACAGGGGGGGACTCACCCCCCCACTTT.

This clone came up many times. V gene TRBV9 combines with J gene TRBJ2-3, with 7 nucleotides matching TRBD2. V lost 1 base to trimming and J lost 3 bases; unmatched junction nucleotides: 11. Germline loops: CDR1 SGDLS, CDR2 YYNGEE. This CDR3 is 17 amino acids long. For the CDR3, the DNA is TGTGCCAGCAGCGTATATCCCACCGGGAGGAGGACAGATACGCAGTATTTT. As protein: CASSVYPTGRRTDTQYF.

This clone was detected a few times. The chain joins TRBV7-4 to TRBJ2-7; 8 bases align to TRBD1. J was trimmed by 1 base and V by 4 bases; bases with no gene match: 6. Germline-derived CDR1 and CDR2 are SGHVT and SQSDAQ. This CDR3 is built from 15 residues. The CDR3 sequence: CASSSRDRTSYEQYF. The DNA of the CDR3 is TGTGCCAGCAGCTCGAGGGACAGGACATCCTACGAGCAGTACTTC.

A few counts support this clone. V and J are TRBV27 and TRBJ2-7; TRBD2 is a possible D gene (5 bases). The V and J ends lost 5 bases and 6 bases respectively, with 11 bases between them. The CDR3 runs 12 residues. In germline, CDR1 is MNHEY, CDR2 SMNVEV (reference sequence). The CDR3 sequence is CASSASSLEQYF. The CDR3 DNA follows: TGTGCCAGCAGTGCTAGCAGCCTCGAGCAGTACTTC.

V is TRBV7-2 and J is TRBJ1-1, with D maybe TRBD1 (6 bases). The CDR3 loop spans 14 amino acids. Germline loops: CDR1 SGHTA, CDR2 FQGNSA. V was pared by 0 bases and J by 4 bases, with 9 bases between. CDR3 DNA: TGTGCCAGCAGCTTAGCAGGGGGAACCACTGAAGCTTTCTTT. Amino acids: CASSLAGGTTEAFF.

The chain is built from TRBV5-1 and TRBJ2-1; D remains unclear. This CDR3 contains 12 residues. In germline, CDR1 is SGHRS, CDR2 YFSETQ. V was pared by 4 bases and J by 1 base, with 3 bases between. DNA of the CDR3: TGCGCCAGCAGCCCATCCTACAATGAGCAGTTCTTC. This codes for CASSPSYNEQFF.

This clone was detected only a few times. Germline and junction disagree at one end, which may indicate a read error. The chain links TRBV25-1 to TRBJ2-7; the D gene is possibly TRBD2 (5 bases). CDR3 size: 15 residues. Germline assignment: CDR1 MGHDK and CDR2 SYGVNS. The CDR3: CVSSDVVLEGYEQYF. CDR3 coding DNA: TGTGTCAGCAGTGACGTTGTTCTTGAGGGTTACGAGCAGTACTTC.

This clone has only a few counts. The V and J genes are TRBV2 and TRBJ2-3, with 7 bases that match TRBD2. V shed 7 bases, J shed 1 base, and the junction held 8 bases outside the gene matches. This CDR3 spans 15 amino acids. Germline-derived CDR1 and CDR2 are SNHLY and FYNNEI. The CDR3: CASTEAGMGTDTQYF. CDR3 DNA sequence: TGTGCCAGCACCGAAGCGGGGATGGGCACAGATACGCAGTATTTT.

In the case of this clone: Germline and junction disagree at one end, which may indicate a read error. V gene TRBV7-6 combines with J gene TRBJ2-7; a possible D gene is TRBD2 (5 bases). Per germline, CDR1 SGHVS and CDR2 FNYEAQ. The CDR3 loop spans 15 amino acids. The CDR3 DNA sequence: TGTGCCAGCAGCCTAGCACCCGACCCCAGCTACGAGCAGTACTTC. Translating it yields CASSLAPDPSYEQYF.

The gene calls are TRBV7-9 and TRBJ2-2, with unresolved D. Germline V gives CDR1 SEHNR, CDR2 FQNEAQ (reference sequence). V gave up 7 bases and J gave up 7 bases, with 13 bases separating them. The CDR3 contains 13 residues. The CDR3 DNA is TGTGCCAGCATCTCAGGATGGGGCGGGGAGCTGTTTTTT. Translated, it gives CASISGWGGELFF. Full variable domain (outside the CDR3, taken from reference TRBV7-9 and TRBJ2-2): DTGVSQNPRHKITKRGQNVTFRCDPISEHNRLYWYRQTLGQGPEFLTYFQNEAQLEKSRLLSDRFSAERPKGSFSTLEIQRTEQGDSAMYLCASISGWGGELFFGEGSRLTVL.

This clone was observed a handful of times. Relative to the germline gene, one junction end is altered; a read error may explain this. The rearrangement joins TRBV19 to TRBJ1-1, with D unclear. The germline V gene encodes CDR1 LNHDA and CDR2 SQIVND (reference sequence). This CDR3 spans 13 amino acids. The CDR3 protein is CASSIDRGTEAFF. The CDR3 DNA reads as TGCGCCAGTAGTATAGATCGTGGCACTGAAGCTTTCTTT.

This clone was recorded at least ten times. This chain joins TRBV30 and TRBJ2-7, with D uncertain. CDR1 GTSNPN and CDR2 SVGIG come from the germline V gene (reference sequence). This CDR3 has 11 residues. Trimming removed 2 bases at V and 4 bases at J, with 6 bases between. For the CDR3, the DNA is TGTGCCTGGAGTCATGAGTACGAGCAGTACTTC. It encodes CAWSHEYEQYF.

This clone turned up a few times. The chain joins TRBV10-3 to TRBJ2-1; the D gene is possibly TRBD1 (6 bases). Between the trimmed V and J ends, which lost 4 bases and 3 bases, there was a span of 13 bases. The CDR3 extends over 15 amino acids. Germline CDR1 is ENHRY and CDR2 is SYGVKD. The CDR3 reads CAISVETGFYNEQFF. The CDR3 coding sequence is TGTGCCATCAGTGTAGAGACAGGATTCTACAATGAGCAGTTCTTC.

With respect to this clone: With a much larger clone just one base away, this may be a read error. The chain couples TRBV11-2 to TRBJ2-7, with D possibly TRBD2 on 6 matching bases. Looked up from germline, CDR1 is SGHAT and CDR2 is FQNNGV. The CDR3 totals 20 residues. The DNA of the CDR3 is TGTGCCGGCAGCCCCTTCATAGTTCGGACCGGGGAGGTTTCGAGATACGAGCAGTACTTC. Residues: CAGSPFIVRTGEVSRYEQYF.

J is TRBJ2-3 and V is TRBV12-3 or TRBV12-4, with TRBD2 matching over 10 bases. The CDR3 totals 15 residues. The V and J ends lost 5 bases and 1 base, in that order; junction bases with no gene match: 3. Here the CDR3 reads CASSTLAGGTDTQYF. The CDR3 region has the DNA TGTGCCAGCAGTACTCTAGCGGGAGGCACAGATACGCAGTATTTT.

DNA for the CDR3: TGTGCCAGCAGCCAAGAATTGTTCCGGGACAGGGGAACCGGGGAGCTGTTTTTT. This sequence encodes CASSQELFRDRGTGELFF. The chain is built from TRBV14 and TRBJ2-2, with 10 bases matching TRBD1. With V trimmed by 0 bases and J by 5 bases, 9 bases remained unmatched. This CDR3 spans 18 amino acids. Looked up from germline, CDR1 is SGHDN and CDR2 is FVKESK.

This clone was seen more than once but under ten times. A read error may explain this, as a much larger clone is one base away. The CDR3 loop reads CASSEALVAVGQETQYF. The CDR3 nucleotides are TGTGCCAGCAGTGAAGCGCTTGTCGCGGTGGGTCAAGAGACCCAGTACTTC. This chain uses TRBV2 with TRBJ2-5; D gene uncertain. V was shortened by 0 bases and J by 2 bases, with 16 bases between the two germline ends. The V gene's germline CDR1 is SNHLY and CDR2 FYNNEI. This CDR3 has 17 residues.

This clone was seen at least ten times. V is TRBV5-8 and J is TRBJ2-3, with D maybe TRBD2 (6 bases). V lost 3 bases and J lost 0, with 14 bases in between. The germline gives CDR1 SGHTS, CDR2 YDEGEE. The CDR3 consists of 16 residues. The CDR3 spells CASSSPSARSTDTQYF. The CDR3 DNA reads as TGTGCCAGCAGCTCTCCTAGCGCGCGAAGCACAGATACGCAGTATTTT.

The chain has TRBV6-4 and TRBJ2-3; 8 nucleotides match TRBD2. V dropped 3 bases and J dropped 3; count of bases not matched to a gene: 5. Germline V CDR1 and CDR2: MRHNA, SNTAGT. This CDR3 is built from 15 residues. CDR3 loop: CASSEGASGTDTQYF. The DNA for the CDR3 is TGTGCCAGCAGTGAAGGGGCTAGCGGGACAGATACGCAGTATTTT.

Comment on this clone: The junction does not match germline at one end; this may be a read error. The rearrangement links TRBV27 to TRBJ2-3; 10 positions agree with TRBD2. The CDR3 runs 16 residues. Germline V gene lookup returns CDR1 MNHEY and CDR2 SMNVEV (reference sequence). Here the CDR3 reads CAGRPSGRLCTDTQYF. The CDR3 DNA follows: TGTGCCGGCAGGCCTAGCGGGAGACTGTGCACAGATACGCAGTATTTT.